The present T cell receptor beta chain was sequenced within a study of T cell responses to AZD1222 COVID-19 vaccine. Second doses were pooled across both intervals (about 4 or about 12 weeks). Findings and caveats of the study: Females made up more of the donors, who were largely white British, and clonal diversity may have come out too low. It was only six AZD1222 recipients who were seropositive at baseline.

Here immunoSEQ multiplex PCR was the method, and the copy in TCRdb shows in-frame clones only, minus some. The sample carries some 79,000 clones, roughly 85% recorded once. The CDR3 is 15 residues long. CDR1 and CDR2 (germline): LGHNA, YNFKEQ. Trimming stripped 4 bases from V and 0 bases from J, with 9 bases between. Notes on this clone: Antigen unknown.

The rearrangement uses TRBV4-2 and TRBJ1-4, with D unresolved. Material: peripheral blood, obtained 28 days after the second AZD1222 dose. The sequence was obtained from an adult who received the AZD1222 COVID-19 vaccine. CDR3 protein: CASSLTHATNEKLFF. The CDR3 DNA reads TGTGCCAGCAGCCTAACCCATGCAACTAATGAAAAACTGTTTTTT.